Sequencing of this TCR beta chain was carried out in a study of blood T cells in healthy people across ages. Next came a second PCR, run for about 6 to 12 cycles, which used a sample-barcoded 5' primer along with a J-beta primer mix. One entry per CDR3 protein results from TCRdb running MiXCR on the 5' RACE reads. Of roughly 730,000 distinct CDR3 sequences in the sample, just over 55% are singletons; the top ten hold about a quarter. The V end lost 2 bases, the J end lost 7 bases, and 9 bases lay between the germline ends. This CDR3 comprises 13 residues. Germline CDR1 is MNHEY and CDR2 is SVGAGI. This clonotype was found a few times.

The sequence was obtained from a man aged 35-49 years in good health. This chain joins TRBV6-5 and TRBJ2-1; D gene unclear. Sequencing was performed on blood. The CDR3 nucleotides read TGTGCCAGCAGTTACATCCTGGGGAATGAGCAGTTCTTC. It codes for CASSYILGNEQFF.